Listed below are T cell receptor beta chains from one sample, sequenced in a study of circulating and synovial CD4+ cells in juvenile arthritis. TCRdb's table, derived via immunoSEQ multiplex PCR, lists solely in-frame clones and lacks some. The table lists under 35,000 clones, over 85% of them singletons, with about 3% in the top ten. The sequenced sample was CD4+ T cells from blood. These receptors were collected from a human donor with juvenile idiopathic arthritis. Both conserved end residues are trimmed from each CDR3. Where a row states a size, it is once, few, many or the class of an expanded clone; other rows omit it.

v_call	clone_size	cdr3_length	cdr3_aa
TRBV2	NA	13	ASSQLLVGRLRQF
TRBV25-1	NA	14	ASSRTGGPLGYEQY
TRBV30	NA	11	AHEKSSGNTIY
TRBV5-6	NA	13	ASSPRGQSSETQY
TRBV7-3	once	13	ASSLGDSRRDTQY
TRBV19	NA	12	ASSIGGSKNIQY
TRBV10-3	once	11	AISAGGGTEAF
TRBV18	NA	13	ASSDSLVVGTEAF
TRBV7-6	once	15	ASSFHSTGLATYEQY
TRBV6-6	NA	11	ASSYVAKETQY
TRBV5-6	NA	10	ASSYSSYEQY
TRBV28	few	13	ASSKTGGAGNTIY
TRBV4-2	NA	13	ASSQDSGTYNEQF
TRBV15	NA	11	ATSSWGQREQY
TRBV28	NA	13	ASTWDRGLTDTQY
TRBV7-8	NA	13	ASSLGVLTGAEAF
TRBV5-1	NA	15	ASSRTSAYSGANILT
TRBV7-7	NA	13	ASSLIGTANYGYT
TRBV19	NA	14	ASSMPGQGITDTQY
TRBV4-1	few	12	ASSQGQGMETQY
TRBV5-5	NA	14	ASSWGQGAGANVLT
TRBV6-6	NA	12	ASSGRTSGREQY
TRBV6-5	NA	14	ASSFVQGPHAYEQY
TRBV25-1	NA	13	ASSRNSGLRETQY
TRBV27	NA	13	ASSFSGTGAEKLF
TRBV15	NA	12	ATSRDREGDTQY
TRBV7-3	NA	14	ASSLSRVGTGAGYT
TRBV7-2	NA	13	ASSSMDRAHYGYT
TRBV6-1	NA	12	ASSDSIGSTEAF
TRBV7-3	once	11	ASSPPGTGELF
TRBV15	NA	13	ATSRDRRDSYEQY
TRBV7-3	once	12	ASSPGREIGELF
TRBV7-8	NA	14	ASSPTFRDRVHEQY
TRBV19	NA	13	ASTPPGRDSNIQY
TRBV6-1	NA	10	ASRRGLGGYT
TRBV5-1	NA	10	ASNSEANVLT
TRBV19	NA	12	ASSSRPGGREQY
TRBV6-1	NA	12	ASSENARGREQY
TRBV7-8	NA	12	ASSLVGTRGEQY
TRBV18	NA	12	ASSPGTASYGYT
TRBV9	once	12	ASSPTGMNTEAF
TRBV21-1	NA	18	ASSKVGKLAGLLNTGELF
TRBV5-4	NA	13	ASSPGTSGRSAQY
TRBV5-5	NA	13	ASSLDPKNTGELF
TRBV21-1	NA	20	ASSISHLNKGETSGRAYEQY
TRBV28	few	12	ASSLSGGVYEQY
TRBV6-1	NA	10	ASMGGGGKLF
TRBV7-7	NA	13	ASSLGLAALNEQF
TRBV5-1	NA	14	ASSLGGSGKSGELF
TRBV25-1	NA	16	ASSHSVSLAGVGETQY
TRBV2	once	12	ASRAGTATGELF
TRBV7-3	once	13	ASSRGGEGKNIQY
TRBV30	NA	9	AWSVAAEAF
TRBV11-2	once	15	ASSARDRISGANVLT